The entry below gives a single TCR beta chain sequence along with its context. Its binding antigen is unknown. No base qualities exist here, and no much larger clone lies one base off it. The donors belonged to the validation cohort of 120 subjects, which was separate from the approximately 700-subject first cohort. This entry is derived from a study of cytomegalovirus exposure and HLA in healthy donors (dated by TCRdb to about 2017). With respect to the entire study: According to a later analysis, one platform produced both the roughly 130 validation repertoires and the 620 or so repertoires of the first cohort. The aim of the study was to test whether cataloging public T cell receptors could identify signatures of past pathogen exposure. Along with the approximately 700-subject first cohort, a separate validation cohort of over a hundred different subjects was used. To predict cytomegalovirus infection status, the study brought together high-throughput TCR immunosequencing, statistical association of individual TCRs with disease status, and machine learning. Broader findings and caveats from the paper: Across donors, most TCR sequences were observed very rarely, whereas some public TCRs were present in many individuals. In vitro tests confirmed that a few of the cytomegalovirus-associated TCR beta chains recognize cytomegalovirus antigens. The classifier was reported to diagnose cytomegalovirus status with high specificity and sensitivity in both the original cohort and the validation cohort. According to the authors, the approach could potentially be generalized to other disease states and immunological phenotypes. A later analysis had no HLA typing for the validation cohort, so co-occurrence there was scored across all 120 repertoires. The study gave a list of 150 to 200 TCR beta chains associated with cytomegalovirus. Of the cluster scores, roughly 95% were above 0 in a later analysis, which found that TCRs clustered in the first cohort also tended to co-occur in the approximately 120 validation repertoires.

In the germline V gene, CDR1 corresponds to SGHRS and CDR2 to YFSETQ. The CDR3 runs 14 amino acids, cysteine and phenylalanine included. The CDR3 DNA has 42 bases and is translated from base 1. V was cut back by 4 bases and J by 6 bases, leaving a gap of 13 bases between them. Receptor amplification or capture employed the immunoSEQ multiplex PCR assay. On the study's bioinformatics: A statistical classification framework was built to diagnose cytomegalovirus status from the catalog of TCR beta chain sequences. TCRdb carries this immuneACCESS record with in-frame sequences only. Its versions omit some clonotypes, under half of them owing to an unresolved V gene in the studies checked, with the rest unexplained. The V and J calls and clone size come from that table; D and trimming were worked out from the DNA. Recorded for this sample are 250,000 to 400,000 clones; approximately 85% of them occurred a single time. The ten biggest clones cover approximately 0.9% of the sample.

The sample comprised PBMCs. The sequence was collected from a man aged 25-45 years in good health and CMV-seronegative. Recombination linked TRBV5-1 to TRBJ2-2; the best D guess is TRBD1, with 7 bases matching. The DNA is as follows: TGCGCCAGCAGCACCTCAGGGGGGCCCGGGGAGCTGTTTTTT. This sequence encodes CASSTSGGPGELFF.